Listed below are T cell receptor beta chains from one sample, sequenced in a study of cytomegalovirus exposure and HLA in healthy donors. Sequenced by immunoSEQ multiplex PCR; TCRdb stores in-frame clones only, minus some. The data show approximately 150,000 clones, 60% to 80% seen once. What was sequenced was PBMCs. The receptors here all came from a woman between 55 and 75 years old in good health and CMV-seronegative. CDR3s include the opening cysteine and the closing phenylalanine or tryptophan. The D gene is left open where the match is weak. Clone size is not always given. Where it is, it says once, few, many or a class for expanded clones.

clone_size,d_call,v_call,j_call,cdr3_aa,cdr3_nt
NA,NA,TRBV13,TRBJ1-2,CASSLVGRGAMGYTF,TGTGCCAGCAGCTTAGTCGGCAGGGGAGCTATGGGCTACACCTTC
NA,TRBD1,TRBV6-6,TRBJ1-1,CASSRDRGPTEAFF,TGTGCCAGCAGTAGGGACAGGGGGCCCACTGAAGCTTTCTTT
NA,NA,TRBV9,TRBJ2-5,CASSVGGGHQETRYF,TGTGCCAGCAGCGTAGGCGGGGGACACCAAGAGACCCGGTACTTC
NA,NA,TRBV4-1,TRBJ2-3,CASSPDGQTRTDTQYF,TGCGCCAGCAGCCCAGATGGACAGACTCGCACAGATACGCAGTATTTT
once,TRBD1,TRBV28,TRBJ2-7,CASRTTGKSYEQYF,TGTGCCAGCAGGACGACAGGGAAGTCCTACGAGCAGTACTTC
NA,TRBD1,TRBV7-6,TRBJ2-7,CASSLVGTGDHEQYF,TGTGCCAGCAGCTTAGTGGGGACAGGGGACCACGAGCAGTACTTC
NA,TRBD1,TRBV2,TRBJ2-3,CASSRQGTDTQYF,TGTGCCAGCAGCCGACAGGGGACAGATACGCAGTATTTT
NA,NA,TRBV7-3,TRBJ1-1,CASSPTQNTEAFF,TGTGCCAGCAGCCCCACACAGAACACTGAAGCTTTCTTT
NA,NA,TRBV19,TRBJ2-2,CATYRLETGELFF,TGTGCCACTTACCGACTGGAGACCGGGGAGCTGTTTTTT
once,NA,TRBV6-5,TRBJ2-5,CASSYSTRQETQYF,TGTGCCAGCAGTTACTCGACTCGGCAAGAGACCCAGTACTTC
once,NA,TRBV28,TRBJ2-7,CASKPHSKSSYEQYF,TGTGCCAGCAAACCCCATTCCAAGAGCTCCTACGAGCAGTACTTC
NA,NA,TRBV27,TRBJ2-5,CASRPSGQETQYF,TGTGCCAGCAGACCAAGCGGGCAAGAGACCCAGTACTTC
few,TRBD1,TRBV6-6,TRBJ1-1,CASSYTWDRKNTEAFF,TGTGCCAGCAGTTACACCTGGGACAGGAAGAACACTGAAGCTTTCTTT
few,TRBD2,TRBV7-3,TRBJ2-3,CASSRGTSGTDTQYF,TGTGCCAGCAGCCGCGGGACTAGCGGTACAGATACGCAGTATTTT
once,NA,TRBV2,TRBJ2-7,CASSETGVHYEQYF,TGTGCCAGCAGTGAAACCGGGGTCCACTACGAGCAGTACTTC
NA,TRBD1,TRBV28,TRBJ2-2,CASSLVMGDRYTGELFF,TGTGCCAGCAGTTTGGTTATGGGGGACAGATACACCGGGGAGCTGTTTTTT
NA,NA,TRBV5-4,TRBJ1-5,CASSLAQGSRNQPQHF,TGTGCCAGCAGCTTGGCCCAGGGGAGCCGCAATCAGCCCCAGCATTTT
NA,NA,TRBV14,TRBJ2-7,CASSQDRRQGYEQYF,TGTGCCAGCAGCCAAGACCGGCGGCAGGGCTACGAGCAGTACTTC
once,TRBD2,TRBV15,TRBJ2-7,CATSRPLPSGTLTYEQYF,TGTGCCACCAGCAGACCGCTTCCTAGCGGGACCCTAACCTACGAGCAGTACTTC
few,NA,TRBV7-9,TRBJ2-1,CASSYRQVGRFSSYNEQFF,TGTGCCAGCAGTTACAGACAGGTGGGGCGGTTTAGCTCCTACAATGAGCAGTTCTTC
few,TRBD1,TRBV11-3,TRBJ2-2,CASSHRGAGELFF,TGTGCCAGCAGCCACAGGGGAGCCGGGGAGCTGTTTTTT
NA,NA,TRBV28,TRBJ1-5,CASISRARAQHF,TGTGCCAGCATCTCACGGGCGAGGGCCCAGCATTTT
once,TRBD1,TRBV15,TRBJ1-1,CATSRGGSGTDNTEAFF,TGTGCCACCAGCAGAGGCGGGTCTGGGACAGATAACACTGAAGCTTTCTTT
NA,NA,TRBV6-5,TRBJ2-2,CASSVGLLNTGELFF,TGTGCCAGCAGTGTGGGGCTCCTGAACACCGGGGAGCTGTTTTTT
few,TRBD2,TRBV7-9,TRBJ2-1,CASSLGSSGHNEQFF,TGTGCCAGCAGCTTAGGGTCTAGCGGGCACAATGAGCAGTTCTTC
NA,NA,TRBV7-9,TRBJ1-4,CASSLGEGATNEKLFF,TGTGCCAGCAGCTTAGGAGAGGGGGCAACTAATGAAAAACTGTTTTTT
NA,NA,TRBV15,TRBJ2-7,CATSRSRTESYEQYF,TGTGCCACCAGCAGATCCAGGACAGAGAGCTACGAGCAGTACTTC
NA,NA,TRBV28,TRBJ1-2,CASSSRGGYTF,TGTGCCAGCAGTTCCCGGGGAGGCTACACCTTC
NA,NA,TRBV30,TRBJ1-1,CAWSSLTLNTEAFF,TGTGCCTGGAGCTCACTTACCTTGAACACTGAAGCTTTCTTT
NA,NA,TRBV19,TRBJ1-3,CASKVGSAATGNTIYF,TGTGCCAGTAAGGTAGGCAGCGCTGCCACTGGAAACACCATATATTTT
NA,NA,TRBV2,TRBJ2-1,CASSSARGQSSYNEQFF,TGTGCCAGCAGTAGCGCGCGGGGGCAGAGCTCCTACAATGAGCAGTTCTTC
NA,NA,TRBV27,TRBJ2-7,CASRYGRGYEQYF,TGTGCCAGCAGATACGGCCGGGGCTACGAGCAGTACTTC
NA,TRBD1,TRBV18,TRBJ2-7,CASSPLGTGPLEQYF,TGTGCCAGCTCACCACTGGGGACAGGGCCTCTCGAGCAGTACTTC
NA,TRBD2,TRBV19,TRBJ2-7,CASSLRGLAGGSSYEQYF,TGTGCCAGTAGTCTCCGGGGACTAGCGGGGGGGAGCTCCTACGAGCAGTACTTC
once,NA,TRBV7-8,TRBJ1-6,CASRPGGELASPLHF,TGTGCCAGCAGACCGGGGGGGGAATTAGCGTCACCCCTCCACTTT
NA,TRBD1,TRBV6-1,TRBJ2-5,CASSETGGKETQYF,TGTGCCAGCAGTGAAACAGGGGGAAAAGAGACCCAGTACTTC
NA,TRBD2,TRBV5-1,TRBJ2-1,CASNPLAGGPNEQFF,TGCGCCAGCAACCCTCTAGCGGGAGGGCCGAATGAGCAGTTCTTC
NA,NA,TRBV2,TRBJ1-2,CASNTAGVYGYTF,TGTGCCAGCAACACGGCAGGGGTTTATGGCTACACCTTC
NA,TRBD1,TRBV5-1,TRBJ2-3,CASSLGTGTAGVDTQYF,TGCGCCAGCAGCTTGGGAACCGGGACAGCAGGGGTAGATACGCAGTATTTT
NA,NA,TRBV18,TRBJ2-1,CASSQFGGQRNEQFF,TGTGCCAGCTCACAATTCGGGGGACAGCGGAATGAGCAGTTCTTC
NA,TRBD1,TRBV7-9,TRBJ1-4,CASSGKQGVAEKLFF,TGTGCCAGCAGCGGTAAACAGGGGGTGGCTGAAAAACTGTTTTTT
NA,NA,TRBV5-1,TRBJ1-5,CASSLGSSSNQPQHF,TGCGCCAGCAGCTTGGGTTCGTCGAGCAATCAGCCCCAGCATTTT
NA,NA,TRBV19,TRBJ1-1,CASTQDVGRTEAFF,TGTGCCAGTACCCAAGACGTGGGGAGGACTGAAGCTTTCTTT
few,TRBD1,TRBV28,TRBJ1-1,CASSSPGTGGWGTEAFF,TGTGCCAGCAGTTCCCCCGGGACAGGGGGTTGGGGCACTGAAGCTTTCTTT